The entry that follows covers one T cell receptor beta chain sequence. In the authors' workflow: Amplification of reference gene primers provided the estimated nucleated cell counts. Data came from immunoSEQ multiplex PCR; TCRdb stores just in-frame clones and leaves some out. That table furnishes V, J and clone size, whereas the DNA furnished D and trimming. The sample holds about 230,000 clones, about nine tenths seen once. The entry originates in a study of blood T cell repertoires in COVID-19. Study-level information: Donors in the United States, Italy and Spain gave samples during acute or convalescent COVID-19.

This CDR3 spans 16 amino acids. The germline gives CDR1 LGHNA, CDR2 YSLEER. Trimming stripped 2 bases from V and 5 bases from J, with 15 bases between. Material: peripheral blood. This TCR came from a woman aged 55-70 years with acute or convalescent COVID-19. The chain recombines TRBV4-3 with TRBJ1-4, with D uncertain. The CDR3 protein is CASSQLMRFSNEKLFF. In nucleotides, the CDR3 is TGCGCCAGCAGCCAATTGATGAGGTTCTCGAATGAAAAACTGTTTTTT.